The 19 T cell receptor beta chains below were found in one sample sequenced in a study of regulatory T cells in long-lasting Graves disease. Arm-PCR of CDR3 regions and iRepertoire HTBI primers were used to build TCR beta libraries. TCRdb itself ran the multiplex PCR reads through MiXCR, one entry per CDR3 protein. The sample lists hundreds of thousands of distinct CDR3 sequences, over 14% seen once, with approximately 7.8% in the top ten. Time point reported: newly diagnosed GD, antithyroid drugs for less than 3 months. Scientists built the TCR library using RNA that was extracted from PBMCs. These same data were also listed under a study on T cells in Graves' hyperthyroidism and ophthalmopathy.

Material: peripheral blood mononuclear cells (PBMCs), obtained at new diagnosis, from a patient treated with antithyroid drugs. The receptor source for this set is a woman in her thirties or forties with Graves disease.

This rearrangement joins TRBV7-2 to TRBJ2-7; D is undetermined. V was cut by 4 bases and J by 0 bases, with 10 bases left in between. Germline CDR1 SGHTA, CDR2 FQGNSA. The CDR3 extends over 14 amino acids. CDR3 sequence reads: CASSSDLISYEQYF. The CDR3 DNA sequence: TGTGCCAGCAGCTCAGACTTAATCTCCTACGAGCAGTACTTC.

This clonotype was counted at least ten times. The chain has TRBV27 and TRBJ1-1; no firm D call. The CDR3 consists of 15 residues. The V end lost 6 bases, the J end lost 1 base, and 15 bases lay between the germline ends. CDR1 and CDR2 (germline): MNHEY, SMNVEV (reference sequence). The CDR3 DNA reads TGTGCCAGCAGGATCTCGAGGCAGTCGAACACTGAAGCTTTCTTT. This sequence encodes CASRISRQSNTEAFF.

On this clonotype itself: A much larger clone lies a single base off, so this may be a read error. The V call is TRBV12-3 or TRBV12-4, the J call TRBJ2-3; 7 nucleotides align to TRBD2. This CDR3 spans 15 amino acids. The CDR3 sequence is CASSSAREMSDAQYF. The CDR3 DNA reads TGTGCCAGCAGTTCGGCGCGGGAGATGTCAGATGCGCAGTATTTT.

This clonotype has ten or more counts. V usage is TRBV11-2 and J usage is TRBJ2-1; TRBD2 matches at 7 bases. Trimming at V came to 7 bases and at J to 2 bases, leaving 8 bases not matched to a gene. CDR1 SGHAT and CDR2 FQNNGV come from the germline V gene. The CDR3 covers 15 residues. The CDR3 DNA reads TGTGCCAGCACCCTGGGGGGGGGGGCCTACAATGAGCAGTTCTTC. Protein sequence: CASTLGGGAYNEQFF.

The chain recombines TRBV6-5 with TRBJ2-7; 11 bases are shared with TRBD1. The CDR3 sequence is 15 residues long. J gave up 3 bases and V 4 bases, and 5 bases lay outside the gene matches. Germline V gene sequence: CDR1 MNHEY, CDR2 SVGAGI. The CDR3 coding sequence is TGTGCCAGCAGTTTCGGGACAGGGGGTTTCTACGAGCAGTACTTC. Translation gives CASSFGTGGFYEQYF.

This clonotype was seen a handful of times. The V call is TRBV29-1, the J call TRBJ2-2, with 8 bases that match TRBD1. V lost 7 bases, J lost 0 bases, and 4 bases stayed unmatched. Germline assignment: CDR1 SQVTM and CDR2 ANQGSEA. The CDR3 is 14 residues long. CDR3 protein: CSAAGGPNTGELFF. In nucleotides, the CDR3 is TGCAGCGCTGCAGGGGGCCCGAACACCGGGGAGCTGTTTTTT.

This clonotype was counted ten times or more. CDR3 amino acids: CASSEQGQETQYF. As DNA, the CDR3 is TGTGCCAGCAGTGAACAGGGACAAGAGACCCAGTACTTC. This chain connects TRBV2 to TRBJ2-5; D possibly corresponds to TRBD1 (5 bases). The CDR3 contains 13 residues. V lost 2 bases and J lost 2, with 6 bases in between. The germline CDR1 and CDR2 sequences are SNHLY and FYNNEI.

This chain links TRBV19 with TRBJ2-7; the match to TRBD2 covers 7 bases. J lost 1 base, V lost 11 bases, and 8 bases had no gene match. Germline-derived CDR1 and CDR2 are LNHDA and SQIVND (reference sequence). The CDR3 extends over 13 amino acids. This CDR3 reads CAGKKAGSYEQYF. Here the CDR3 DNA reads TGTGCCGGTAAAAAAGCGGGATCCTACGAGCAGTACTTC.

The chain combines TRBV6-5 with TRBJ2-2; D is unresolved. The CDR3 runs 18 residues. Germline values: CDR1 MNHEY, CDR2 SVGAGI. V lost 0 bases and J 0 bases, leaving 14 bases between the germline ends. CDR3 nucleotides: TGTGCCAGCAGTTACTCGACATTGAGGTCTGCGAACACCGGGGAGCTGTTTTTT. It specifies CASSYSTLRSANTGELFF.

This clonotype was counted at least ten times. The rearrangement joins TRBV12-3 or TRBV12-4 to TRBJ1-1; no firm D call. This CDR3 contains 12 residues. V was clipped by 5 bases and J by 3 bases, with 7 bases between them. The CDR3 protein is CASSPSDTEAFF. In DNA, the CDR3 is TGTGCCAGCAGTCCGAGCGACACTGAAGCTTTCTTT.

This chain connects TRBV12-3 or TRBV12-4 to TRBJ1-1, with TRBD1 matching over 7 bases. The CDR3 totals 13 residues. The junction had 7 bases not matched to a gene; V was cut back by 5 bases and J by 7 bases. CDR3 in amino acids: CASSLGQALEAFF. The CDR3 DNA reads TGTGCCAGCAGTCTCGGACAGGCCCTTGAAGCTTTCTTT.

This clonotype was detected many times. The V call is TRBV20-1, the J call TRBJ2-5; D gene ambiguous. Trimming took 0 bases from V and 5 from J, leaving 10 bases between them. CDR1 DFQATT and CDR2 SNEGSKA come from the germline V gene (reference sequence). This CDR3 region has 13 residues. The CDR3 loop reads CSARDGPRETQYF. The CDR3 DNA sequence: TGCAGTGCTAGAGATGGGCCCCGGGAGACCCAGTACTTC.

This clonotype was detected only a few times. A much bigger clone sits one base away, suggesting this may be a read error. The genes are TRBV19 and TRBJ2-7, with 11 bases aligning to TRBD2. The CDR3 totals 17 residues. J lost 6 bases, V lost 7 bases, and 17 bases had no gene match. Germline loops: CDR1 LNHDA, CDR2 SQIVND (reference sequence). CDR3 sequence reads: CASIHWGTSGISREQYF. CDR3 nucleotides: TGTGCCAGTATTCATTGGGGGACTAGCGGTATATCCCGCGAGCAGTACTTC.

This clonotype was counted only a few times. The CDR3 DNA reads TGTGCCATCAGACAGGGTCCAGGGGAGCTGTTTTTT. Translated: CAIRQGPGELFF. This sequence joins TRBV10-3 and TRBJ2-2; TRBD1 might be the D (6 bases). The ends were cut back, 6 bases at V and 8 bases at J, with 10 bases in the middle. Looked up from germline, CDR1 is ENHRY and CDR2 is SYGVKD. There are 12 residues in the CDR3.

The rearrangement links TRBV18 to TRBJ1-2; D is unclear. The CDR3 has 11 residues. The ends were cut back, 6 bases at V and 6 bases at J, with 8 bases in the middle. Germline V gene lookup returns CDR1 KGHSH and CDR2 LQKENI. CDR3: CASSPRDGYTF. In DNA, the CDR3 is TGTGCCAGCTCCCCTAGGGATGGCTACACCTTC.

This chain connects TRBV7-2 to TRBJ1-1; 9 bases align to TRBD1. Germline trimming cut 2 bases from V and 7 bases from J; bases unmatched to any gene: 14. The CDR3 contains 17 residues. The germline V gene has CDR1 SGHTA and CDR2 FQGNSA. CDR3 residues: CASSLPGQGYVLDEAFF. The CDR3 nucleotides are TGTGCCAGCAGCTTACCCGGACAGGGGTACGTCCTGGATGAAGCTTTCTTT.

This clonotype has only one observation. The rearrangement uses TRBV18 and TRBJ2-1, with D perhaps TRBD1 (5 bases). Trimming cost V 3 bases and J 8 bases, with 11 bases left between them. Germline V gives CDR1 KGHSH, CDR2 LQKENI. The CDR3 has 13 residues. DNA for the CDR3: TGTGCCAGCTCACCGGCCATACAGGATGAGCAGTTCTTC. This gives the protein CASSPAIQDEQFF. The full variable domain, rest sourced from reference TRBV18 and TRBJ2-1, is NAGVMQNPRHLVRRRGQEARLRCSPMKGHSHVYWYRQLPEEGLKFMVYLQKENIIDESGMPKERFSAEFPKEGPSILRIQQVVRGDSAAYFCASSPAIQDEQFFGPGTRLTVL.

There are many counts of this clonotype. V usage is TRBV18 and J usage is TRBJ1-1, with 10 bases that match TRBD1. The CDR3 loop spans 14 amino acids. Losses at the gene ends were 5 bases for V and 5 bases for J; bases not matched to a gene: 5. CDR1 KGHSH and CDR2 LQKENI come from the germline V gene. The CDR3 sequence: CASSEDRGYTEAFF. The CDR3 nucleotides read TGTGCCAGCTCAGAGGACAGGGGGTATACTGAAGCTTTCTTT.

On this clonotype: Just one base apart from a much larger clone, this may be a read error. The CDR3 carries no conserved terminal phenylalanine or tryptophan, so it likely arises from a read error. The chain joins TRBV3-1 to TRBJ2-7, with TRBD2 identical over 11 bases. With V trimmed by 6 bases and J by 6 bases, 7 bases remained unmatched. Germline CDR1 and CDR2: LGHDT and YNNKEL (reference sequence). The CDR3 consists of 14 residues. The CDR3 spells CASSILAGVSEQYS. For the CDR3, the DNA is TGTGCCAGCAGTATACTAGCGGGAGTGAGCGAGCAGTACTCC.